One and the same sample provided the 20 T cell receptor beta chains below, sequenced in a study of T cell responses to AZD1222 COVID-19 vaccine. Data came from immunoSEQ multiplex PCR; TCRdb stores just in-frame clones and leaves some out. The profile shows approximately 110,000 clones, roughly 90% of them singletons. The material sequenced was peripheral blood, taken on day 0 of AZD1222 vaccination. Receptors were obtained from an adult in good health.

V is TRBV5-1 and J is TRBJ2-1; D gene uncertain. Trimming pared 3 bases from V and 5 bases from J, leaving 9 bases between. Germline V lookup: CDR1 SGHRS, CDR2 YFSETQ. This CDR3 is 13 amino acids long. CDR3 amino acids: CASSSYGDNEQFF. CDR3 nucleotides: TGCGCCAGCAGCTCCTACGGTGACAATGAGCAGTTCTTC.

In DNA form, the CDR3 reads TGTGCCTGGACTCTCCCTTCCGACTACACCGGGGAGCTGTTTTTT. It encodes CAWTLPSDYTGELFF. This chain joins TRBV30 and TRBJ2-2; D ambiguous. CDR3 size: 15 residues. V lost 4 bases and J lost 3, with 15 bases in between. Germline V gene data show CDR1 as GTSNPN and CDR2 as SVGIG (reference sequence).

The rearrangement links TRBV9 to TRBJ1-3, with D hard to call. V shed 0 bases and J shed 0 bases, with 13 bases lying between them. This CDR3 has 17 residues. Germline values: CDR1 SGDLS, CDR2 YYNGEE. Written as DNA, the CDR3 is TGTGCCAGCAGCGTAGGCCCGGCAGGAAGCTCTGGAAACACCATATATTTT. Encoded protein: CASSVGPAGSSGNTIYF.

The genes are TRBV5-1 and TRBJ2-3; D is undetermined. Germline V gene lookup returns CDR1 SGHRS and CDR2 YFSETQ. CDR3 size: 12 residues. Trimming pared 2 bases from V and 2 bases from J, leaving 3 bases between. CDR3 residues: CASSFSTDTQYF. The CDR3 nucleotides read TGCGCCAGCAGCTTCTCCACAGATACGCAGTATTTT.

V gene TRBV19 combines with J gene TRBJ1-1; TRBD1 is a possible D gene (6 bases). CDR1 is LNHDA and CDR2 is SQIVND in the germline V gene (reference sequence). The V end was cut by 5 bases, the J end by 3 bases, with 19 bases between. This CDR3 is 16 amino acids long. CDR3 coding DNA: TGTGCCAGTAGTCCCCTCTTCAGGGGCAGGTACACTGAAGCTTTCTTT. Translated, it gives CASSPLFRGRYTEAFF.

This sequence joins TRBV2 and TRBJ2-3; TRBD1 matches at 9 bases. CDR3 size: 14 residues. J gave up 2 bases and V 7 bases, and 4 bases lay outside the gene matches. Germline loops: CDR1 SNHLY, CDR2 FYNNEI. CDR3 sequence: CASMDRGYTDTQYF. The CDR3 region has the DNA TGTGCCAGCATGGACAGGGGTTACACAGATACGCAGTATTTT.

The chain combines TRBV11-2 with TRBJ1-6, with D possibly matching TRBD1 (6 bases). CDR1 SGHAT and CDR2 FQNNGV come from the germline V gene. Trimming left V 5 bases short and J 9 bases short, with 11 bases between. This CDR3 has 13 amino acids. CDR3 amino acids: CASSESGVSPLHF. The CDR3 region has the DNA TGTGCCAGCAGCGAATCAGGGGTTTCACCCCTCCACTTT.

The V call is TRBV5-6, the J call TRBJ2-1, with 8 bases identical to TRBD2. The V segment lost 4 bases and the J segment 7 bases; nucleotides outside the gene matches: 10. Germline V lookup: CDR1 SGHDT, CDR2 YYEEEE. CDR3 length equals 15 residues. The CDR3 here is CASSLQSGRVNEQFF. The CDR3 bases are TGTGCCAGCAGCCTCCAGAGCGGGAGAGTAAATGAGCAGTTCTTC. The whole variable domain, filled in from reference TRBV5-6 and TRBJ2-1, reads DAGVTQSPTHLIKTRGQQVTLRCSPKSGHDTVSWYQQALGQGPQFIFQYYEEEERQRGNFPDRFSGHQFPNYSSELNVNALLLGDSALYLCASSLQSGRVNEQFFGPGTRLTVL.

Details on this clone: One junction end does not reproduce the germline sequence, and a read error may be involved. CDR3 DNA sequence: TGTGCCAGCAGTTTGGTGGGGGGCGAGTCTAACTATGGCTACACCTTC. Protein product: CASSLVGGESNYGYTF. The chain carries TRBV5-6 and TRBJ1-2, with D tentatively TRBD1 (6 bases). Germline-derived CDR1 and CDR2 are SGHDT and YYEEEE. CDR3 length: 16 residues.

The CDR3 here is CAIMSGGSGYTF. CDR3 DNA sequence: TGTGCCATCATGTCAGGGGGCTCAGGCTACACCTTC. The chain combines TRBV10-3 with TRBJ1-2, with 8 bases aligning to TRBD1. Germline V gene sequence: CDR1 ENHRY, CDR2 SYGVKD. The CDR3 is made up of 12 amino acids. The V segment lost 7 bases and the J segment 8 bases; nucleotides outside the gene matches: 6.

This clone has more than one count but fewer than ten. This chain joins TRBV5-6 and TRBJ2-5; 8 bases line up with TRBD2. Unmatched junction bases numbered 10, after V lost 2 bases and J lost 4 bases. Germline CDR1 reads SGHDT; CDR2 reads YYEEEE. This CDR3 contains 16 residues. The CDR3 region has the DNA TGTGCCAGCAGCTTAAGGCTCGCGGGAGGTGGAGAGACCCAGTACTTC. The encoded protein is CASSLRLAGGGETQYF.

The J gene is TRBJ1-2, the V gene TRBV11-2; D unresolved. The length of the CDR3 is 12 residues. Trimming took 1 base from V and 8 from J, leaving 8 bases between them. Germline V gene sequence: CDR1 SGHAT, CDR2 FQNNGV. Here the CDR3 DNA reads TGTGCCAGCAGCTTAGCCGGGGAGGGCTACACCTTC. This sequence encodes CASSLAGEGYTF.

To note about this clone: At one boundary the junction diverges from the germline segment, which might be a read error. The V call is TRBV29-1, the J call TRBJ1-1, with D maybe TRBD1 (6 bases). Germline CDR1 reads SQVTM; CDR2 reads ANQGSEA. The CDR3 consists of 12 residues. In nucleotides, the CDR3 is TGCAGCGTTGCGCGACAGGCTACTGGAGCTTTCTTT. This encodes CSVARQATGAFF.

The rearrangement uses TRBV5-6 and TRBJ1-6, with D perhaps TRBD1 (5 bases). Trimming removed 3 bases from V and 6 bases from J, with 13 bases in between. Germline assignment: CDR1 SGHDT and CDR2 YYEEEE. The CDR3 is 15 amino acids. As DNA, the CDR3 is TGTGCCAGCAGCTCCGCGGGCAGGGTTAATTCACCCCTCCACTTT. This encodes CASSSAGRVNSPLHF.

The chain has TRBV7-9 and TRBJ2-2; D may match TRBD1 or TRBD2 (6 bases each). The V end was cut by 7 bases, the J end by 3 bases, with 15 bases between. The CDR3 contains 15 residues. Germline V CDR1 and CDR2: SEHNR, FQNEAQ (reference sequence). CDR3 residues: CASNTGDTYTGELFF. DNA for the CDR3: TGTGCCAGCAACACGGGGGACACATACACCGGGGAGCTGTTTTTT.

The chain is built from TRBV28 and TRBJ1-5, with D perhaps TRBD1 (6 bases). Trimming left V 2 bases short and J 4 bases short, with 12 bases between. Germline CDR1 and CDR2: MDHEN and SYDVKM. The CDR3 sequence is 15 residues long. In DNA, the CDR3 is TGTGCCAGCAGTTTAGTAGCAGGGGCAAATCAGCCCCAGCATTTT. This codes for CASSLVAGANQPQHF.

The chain couples TRBV1 to TRBJ2-7; TRBD2, the table's D call, lacks a check against the DNA. TRBV1 is marked as a pseudogene. The CDR3 runs to 17 residues. Here the CDR3 DNA reads TGCACCAGCAGTAACGCCTGGGGGGGTCTGCTCTCCTACGAGCAGTACTTC. It translates to CTSSNAWGGLLSYEQYF.

The gene calls are TRBV28 and TRBJ2-5, with D maybe TRBD1 (6 bases). From germline, CDR1 is MDHEN and CDR2 SYDVKM. The CDR3 sequence is 15 residues long. Trimming removed 6 bases at V and 2 bases at J, with 16 bases between. The CDR3 nucleotides read TGTGCCAGCAGACCCTCCGTGACAGGACAAGAGACCCAGTACTTC. It is translated as CASRPSVTGQETQYF.

The DNA for the CDR3 is TGTGCCAGCAGCCGTACTAGCGGGGGGGCCCCGTCTAGTGATACGCAGTATTTT. Translation: CASSRTSGGAPSSDTQYF. V and J are TRBV3-1 (or the pseudogene TRBV3-2) and TRBJ2-3, with 13 positions matching TRBD2. This CDR3 has 18 amino acids. V was pared by 4 bases and J by 6 bases, with 13 bases of the junction left unmatched. The germline gives CDR1 LGHDT, CDR2 YNNKEL (reference sequence).

The rearrangement joins TRBV10-3 to TRBJ2-2; D possibly matches TRBD1 or TRBD2 (6 bases each). Germline values: CDR1 ENHRY, CDR2 SYGVKD. Trimming shortened V by 8 bases and J by 4 bases, and 11 bases separated the two germline ends. This CDR3 is 13 amino acids long. CDR3 nucleotides: TGTGCCATCCGGGGGCTCGGCACCGGGGAGCTGTTTTTT. This sequence encodes CAIRGLGTGELFF.